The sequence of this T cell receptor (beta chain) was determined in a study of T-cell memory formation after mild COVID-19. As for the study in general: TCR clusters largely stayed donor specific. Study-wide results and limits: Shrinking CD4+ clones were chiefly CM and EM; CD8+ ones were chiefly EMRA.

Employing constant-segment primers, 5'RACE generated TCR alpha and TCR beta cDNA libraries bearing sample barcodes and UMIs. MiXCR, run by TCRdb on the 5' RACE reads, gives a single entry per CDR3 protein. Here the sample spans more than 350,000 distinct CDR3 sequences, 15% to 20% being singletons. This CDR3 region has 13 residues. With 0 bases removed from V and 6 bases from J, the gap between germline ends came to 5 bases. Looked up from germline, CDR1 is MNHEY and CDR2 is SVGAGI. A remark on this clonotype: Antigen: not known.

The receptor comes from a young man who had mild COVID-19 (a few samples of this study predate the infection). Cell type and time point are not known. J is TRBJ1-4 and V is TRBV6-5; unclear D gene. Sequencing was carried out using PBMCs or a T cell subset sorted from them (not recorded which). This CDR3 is CASSYSFDEKLFF. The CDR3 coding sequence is TGTGCCAGCAGTTACTCGTTCGATGAAAAACTGTTTTTT.